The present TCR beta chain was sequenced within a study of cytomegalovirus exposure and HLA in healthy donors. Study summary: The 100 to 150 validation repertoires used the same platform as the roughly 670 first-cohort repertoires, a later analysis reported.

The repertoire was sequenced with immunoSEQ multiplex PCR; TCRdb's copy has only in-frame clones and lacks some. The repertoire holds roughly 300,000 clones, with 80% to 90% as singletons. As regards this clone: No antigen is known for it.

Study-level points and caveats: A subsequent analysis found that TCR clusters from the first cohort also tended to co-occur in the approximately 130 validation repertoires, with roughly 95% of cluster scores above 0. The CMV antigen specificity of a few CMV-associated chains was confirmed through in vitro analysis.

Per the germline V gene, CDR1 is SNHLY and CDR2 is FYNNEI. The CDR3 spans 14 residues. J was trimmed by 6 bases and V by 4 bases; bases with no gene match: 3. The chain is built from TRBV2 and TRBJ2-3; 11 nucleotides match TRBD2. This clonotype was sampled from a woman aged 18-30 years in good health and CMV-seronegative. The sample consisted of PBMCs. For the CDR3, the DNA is TGTGCCAGCAGTGTAGCGGGAGGGTCGGATACGCAGTATTTT. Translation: CASSVAGGSDTQYF.